Presented here are 15 T cell receptor beta chains from one specimen sequenced in a study of cytomegalovirus exposure and HLA in healthy donors. The PCR made use of 60 Vbeta and 13 Jbeta primers. Data came from immunoSEQ multiplex PCR; TCRdb stores just in-frame clones and leaves some out. Here the sample spans some 84,000 clones, 63% being singletons. Sequences were obtained from PBMCs. The receptor set was obtained from a woman in her forties in good health and CMV-seropositive.

V and J are TRBV28 and TRBJ2-1; 11 bases align to TRBD2. In germline, CDR1 is MDHEN, CDR2 SYDVKM. V trimming: 5 bases; J trimming: 8 bases; junction bases outside the gene matches: 8. This CDR3 is 15 amino acids long. CDR3 nucleotide sequence: TGTGCCAGCAGTGATAGCGGGAGGGCCGGGTATGAGCAGTTCTTC. As protein: CASSDSGRAGYEQFF.

The chain links TRBV7-8 to TRBJ1-5; 7 nucleotides align to TRBD1. V shed 7 bases, J shed 9 bases, and the junction held 12 bases outside the gene matches. Germline V gene data show CDR1 as SGHVS and CDR2 as FQNEAQ. The CDR3 loop spans 14 amino acids. This CDR3 reads CASNQDRVVWPQHF. The CDR3 bases are TGTGCCAGCAACCAAGACAGGGTGGTTTGGCCCCAGCATTTT.

The chain recombines TRBV7-8 with TRBJ2-1; 15 positions match TRBD2. The CDR3 is 21 amino acids. In germline, CDR1 is SGHVS, CDR2 FQNEAQ. The V gene end was trimmed by 2 bases and the J gene end by 7 bases; junction bases not matched to a gene: 18. The CDR3 here is CASSLLTRTSGRAAGGNEQFF. As DNA, the CDR3 is TGTGCCAGCAGCTTATTGACGCGGACTAGCGGGAGGGCAGCAGGAGGGAATGAGCAGTTCTTC.

The chain couples TRBV15 to TRBJ2-1; 7 bases match TRBD2. The CDR3 sequence is 14 residues long. V was pared by 0 bases and J by 13 bases, with 9 bases of the junction left unmatched. CDR1 is LNHNV and CDR2 is YYDKDF in the germline V gene (reference sequence). In DNA, the CDR3 is TGTGCCACCAGCAGAGAGGTTCGGGGGGAGCAACAGTTCTTC. It yields the protein CATSREVRGEQQFF.

The chain links TRBV11-3 to TRBJ2-3; D may be TRBD2 (5 bases). This CDR3 contains 14 residues. V lost 5 bases to trimming and J lost 4 bases, with 13 bases between them. Germline V gene data show CDR1 as SGHNT and CDR2 as YENEEA. The CDR3 sequence: CASSPGLGADTQYF. DNA of the CDR3: TGTGCCAGCAGCCCAGGACTCGGCGCAGATACGCAGTATTTT.

The V call is TRBV9, the J call TRBJ2-6, with TRBD1 as a possible D gene (6 bases). Trimming took 3 bases from V and 2 from J, leaving 9 bases between them. This CDR3 is built from 15 residues. Germline CDR1 SGDLS, CDR2 YYNGEE. CDR3 DNA sequence: TGTGCCAGCAGCGCCACAGGGCCTGGGGCCAACGTCCTGACTTTC. Its translation is CASSATGPGANVLTF.

This clone was picked up a small number of times. This rearrangement joins TRBV27 to TRBJ1-1, with 7 bases identical to TRBD1. V gave up 5 bases and J gave up 8 bases; unmatched junction bases: 8. There are 13 residues in the CDR3. Germline V gene sequence: CDR1 MNHEY, CDR2 SMNVEV (reference sequence). CDR3 sequence reads: CASSRGPSAEAFF. The CDR3 nucleotides read TGTGCCAGCAGTAGGGGGCCGAGTGCAGAAGCTTTCTTT.

The chain couples TRBV18 to TRBJ1-4; D is ambiguous. This CDR3 comprises 14 residues. CDR1 KGHSH and CDR2 LQKENI come from the germline V gene. With 2 bases removed from V and 2 bases from J, the gap between germline ends came to 6 bases. CDR3 residues: CASSPGATNEKLFF. In DNA form, the CDR3 reads TGTGCCAGCTCACCAGGAGCGACTAATGAAAAACTGTTTTTT. Full variable domain (outside the CDR3, taken from reference TRBV18 and TRBJ1-4): NAGVMQNPRHLVRRRGQEARLRCSPMKGHSHVYWYRQLPEEGLKFMVYLQKENIIDESGMPKERFSAEFPKEGPSILRIQQVVRGDSAAYFCASSPGATNEKLFFGSGTQLSVL.

The chain couples TRBV29-1 to TRBJ2-1, with D perhaps matching TRBD1 (6 bases). Germline V gene lookup returns CDR1 SQVTM and CDR2 ANQGSEA. CDR3 size: 11 residues. Trimming removed 6 bases from V and 10 bases from J, with 13 bases in between. This CDR3 is CSVQGQREQFF. CDR3 sequence (DNA): TGCAGCGTGCAAGGACAGCGCGAGCAGTTCTTC.

V usage is TRBV5-1 and J usage is TRBJ1-2; 7 bases map to TRBD1. Germline V gene lookup returns CDR1 SGHRS and CDR2 YFSETQ. The CDR3 consists of 13 residues. V lost 4 bases and J lost 6; bases outside the gene matches: 6. The CDR3 sequence: CASSNTGEDGYTF. CDR3 in DNA: TGCGCCAGCAGCAATACAGGGGAGGATGGCTACACCTTC.

V is TRBV5-4 and J is TRBJ2-7; 10 nucleotides match TRBD1. Looked up from germline, CDR1 is SGHNT and CDR2 is YYREEE (reference sequence). The V gene end was trimmed by 1 base and the J gene end by 5 bases; junction bases not matched to a gene: 9. CDR3 length equals 16 residues. CDR3 bases: TGTGCCAGCAGCTTGAGGGTAGGACAGGGGGTCGACGAGCAGTACTTC. Its translation is CASSLRVGQGVDEQYF.

This chain connects TRBV5-6 to TRBJ2-7, with 11 bases identical to TRBD1. Unmatched junction bases numbered 4, after V lost 7 bases and J lost 4 bases. Germline V gene data show CDR1 as SGHDT and CDR2 as YYEEEE. The CDR3 has 13 residues. CDR3 sequence (DNA): TGTGCCAGCCGGGACAGGGGGAATTACGAGCAGTACTTC. Translation: CASRDRGNYEQYF.

J is TRBJ2-3 and V is TRBV18; 10 nucleotides match TRBD2. Looked up from germline, CDR1 is KGHSH and CDR2 is LQKENI. The CDR3 extends over 17 amino acids. V was pared by 1 base and J by 2 bases, with 6 bases of the junction left unmatched. CDR3 DNA sequence: TGTGCCAGCTCACCACGTCCCGGACTAGCGGTCACAGATACGCAGTATTTT. Translated, it gives CASSPRPGLAVTDTQYF.

The rearrangement uses TRBV28 and TRBJ1-2, with D tentatively TRBD1 (5 bases). With 5 bases removed from V and 6 bases from J, the gap between germline ends came to 16 bases. The CDR3 consists of 14 residues. From germline, CDR1 is MDHEN and CDR2 SYDVKM. The CDR3 sequence: CASSPSEGRNGYTF. CDR3 nucleotides: TGTGCCAGCAGTCCCAGCGAGGGGAGGAATGGCTACACCTTC.

The CDR3 bases are TGTGCCAGTAGTAGGGGCACCGCAGGGGGCAATGAGCAGTTCTTC. Translation gives CASSRGTAGGNEQFF. This chain uses TRBV19 with TRBJ2-1; 7 bases are a match to TRBD1. The V gene end was trimmed by 4 bases and the J gene end by 6 bases; junction bases not matched to a gene: 9. Germline values: CDR1 LNHDA, CDR2 SQIVND (reference sequence). CDR3 size: 15 residues. Together with reference TRBV19 and TRBJ2-1, the CDR3 gives the full variable domain: DGGITQSPKYLFRKEGQNVTLSCEQNLNHDAMYWYRQDPGQGLRLIYYSQIVNDFQKGDIAEGYSVSREKKESFPLTVTSAQKNPTAFYLCASSRGTAGGNEQFFGPGTRLTVL.